This entry lists 14 T cell receptor beta chains sequenced from one sample in a study of early T cells in non-severe SARS-CoV-2 infection. TCRdb ran MiXCR on the 5' RACE reads and lists one entry per CDR3 protein. The sample shows roughly 75,000 distinct CDR3 sequences, less than 15% of them seen only once. Sequencing input: whole blood. The receptors here all came from an adult who was a healthcare worker with PCR-confirmed SARS-CoV-2 infection or an uninfected control (not recorded which).

The chain carries TRBV20-1 and TRBJ2-5, with D possibly TRBD1 on 6 matching bases. CDR3 length: 12 residues. Germline values: CDR1 DFQATT, CDR2 SNEGSKA (reference sequence). The V and J ends lost 5 bases and 0 bases respectively, with 7 bases between them. CDR3 DNA sequence: TGCAGTGCTTGGACAGACCAAGAGACCCAGTACTTC. Translating it yields CSAWTDQETQYF.

This clonotype occurred many times. V gene TRBV2 combines with J gene TRBJ2-5, with D perhaps TRBD2 (5 bases). The germline V and J ends were trimmed by 5 bases and 1 base, with 8 bases remaining between them. Germline loops: CDR1 SNHLY, CDR2 FYNNEI. The CDR3 contains 13 residues. CDR3 nucleotide sequence: TGTGCCAGCAGTAAGGAGGCCCAAGAGACCCAGTACTTC. Amino acids: CASSKEAQETQYF. Full variable domain (rest looked up from reference TRBV2 and TRBJ2-5): EPEVTQTPSHQVTQMGQEVILRCVPISNHLYFYWYRQILGQKVEFLVSFYNNEISEKSEIFDDQFSVERPDGSNFTLKIRSTKLEDSAMYFCASSKEAQETQYFGPGTRLLVL.

V and J are TRBV27 and TRBJ1-5; D unresolved. The CDR3 spans 13 residues. CDR1 is MNHEY and CDR2 is SMNVEV in the germline V gene (reference sequence). V lost 10 bases and J lost 3, with 13 bases in between. CDR3 sequence (DNA): TGTGCCACCCGGACGGATCCCAATCAGCCCCAGCATTTT. This gives the protein CATRTDPNQPQHF.

This clonotype was seen more than once but under ten times. The J gene is TRBJ1-5, the V gene TRBV19, with a tentative D call TRBD1 (5 bases). Germline CDR1 is LNHDA and CDR2 is SQIVND (reference sequence). V was shortened by 6 bases and J by 4 bases, with 10 bases between the two germline ends. There are 13 residues in the CDR3. The CDR3 coding sequence is TGTGCCAGTAGAGGACACCTAAATCAGCCCCAGCATTTT. This translates into CASRGHLNQPQHF.

Many counts were recorded for this clonotype. This chain connects TRBV3-1 to TRBJ2-3, with D tentatively TRBD2 (5 bases). This CDR3 has 16 residues. Per the germline V gene, CDR1 is LGHDT and CDR2 is YNNKEL (reference sequence). The V gene lost 1 base and the J gene lost 2 bases, with 13 bases spanning the gap. This CDR3 is CASSQVRADFTDTQYF. CDR3 DNA: TGTGCCAGCAGCCAAGTTCGAGCGGATTTCACAGATACGCAGTATTTT.

The chain carries TRBV20-1 and TRBJ1-6; the D is unclear. V dropped 4 bases and J dropped 5 bases, with 15 bases sitting between them. This CDR3 comprises 15 residues. The germline V gene has CDR1 DFQATT and CDR2 SNEGSKA (reference sequence). CDR3 amino acids: CSATLGSGNNSPLHF. The CDR3 nucleotides read TGCAGTGCTACCCTCGGCTCGGGGAATAATTCACCCCTCCACTTT.

This clonotype was seen at least ten times. This chain links TRBV7-6 with TRBJ2-7; 10 bases line up with TRBD1. CDR3 size: 14 residues. Germline V lookup: CDR1 SGHVS, CDR2 FNYEAQ. J was trimmed by 2 bases and V by 8 bases; bases with no gene match: 6. The CDR3 protein is CASAPGTGAYEQYF. The CDR3 region has the DNA TGTGCCAGCGCACCCGGGACAGGGGCCTACGAGCAGTACTTC.

This clonotype was observed at least ten times. The chain employs TRBV10-3 and TRBJ1-5, with a possible D match to TRBD1 (5 bases). The ends were cut back, 3 bases at V and 5 bases at J, with 17 bases in the middle. Germline values: CDR1 ENHRY, CDR2 SYGVKD. The CDR3 runs to 16 residues. This CDR3 reads CAISDGGAGGDQPQHF. Here the CDR3 DNA reads TGTGCCATCAGTGACGGGGGAGCCGGTGGAGATCAGCCCCAGCATTTT.

The chain is built from TRBV19 and TRBJ2-1, with D unclear. V dropped 3 bases and J dropped 8 bases, with 11 bases sitting between them. Germline CDR1 reads LNHDA; CDR2 reads SQIVND (reference sequence). This CDR3 spans 13 amino acids. The DNA for the CDR3 is TGTGCCAGTAGTATTTCCTCCCGGGATGAGCAGTTCTTC. It is translated as CASSISSRDEQFF.

Concerning this clonotype: Germline and junction disagree at one end, which may indicate a read error. In nucleotides, the CDR3 is TGTGCCAGCACCATCGGGACTAGCGTTAACAATGAGCAGATCTTC. It yields the protein CASTIGTSVNNEQIF. The chain employs TRBV28 and TRBJ2-1; 10 nucleotides align to TRBD2. CDR3 size: 15 residues. Germline V gene sequence: CDR1 MDHEN, CDR2 SYDVKM. The complete variable domain, with remaining parts taken from reference TRBV28 and TRBJ2-1, reads DVKVTQSSRYLVKRTGEKVFLECVQDMDHENMFWYRQDPGLGLRLIYFSYDVKMKEKGDIPEGYSVSREKKERFSLILESASTNQTSMYLCASTIGTSVNNEQIFGPGTRLTVL.

The chain has TRBV11-2 and TRBJ1-6; 8 nucleotides agree with TRBD1. The ends lost 5 bases at V and 9 bases at J; junction bases unmatched: 6. The CDR3 is 14 residues long. Germline CDR1 and CDR2: SGHAT and FQNNGV. The CDR3 reads CASSRDRQTSPLHF. The CDR3 DNA reads TGTGCCAGCAGCCGGGACAGGCAAACTTCACCCCTCCACTTT.

This clonotype came up many times. The rearrangement joins TRBV12-3 or TRBV12-4 to TRBJ1-2; 7 bases line up with TRBD1. The CDR3 extends over 13 amino acids. Unmatched junction bases numbered 0, after V lost 2 bases and J lost 3 bases. The CDR3 loop reads CASSLTGDYGYTF. CDR3 coding DNA: TGTGCCAGCAGTTTAACAGGGGACTATGGCTACACCTTC.

The genes are TRBV28 and TRBJ1-5; weak D call: TRBD1 (5 bases). The CDR3 covers 14 residues. Per the germline V gene, CDR1 is MDHEN and CDR2 is SYDVKM. V was pared by 5 bases and J by 7 bases, with 15 bases between. CDR3 region: CASSLRGAGQPQHF. DNA for the CDR3: TGTGCCAGCAGTCTACGGGGCGCGGGGCAGCCCCAGCATTTT.

At least ten counts were recorded for this clonotype. V usage is TRBV29-1 and J usage is TRBJ2-1; D is unclear. V was clipped by 1 base and J by 7 bases, with 11 bases between them. The CDR3 extends over 13 amino acids. Germline V gene lookup returns CDR1 SQVTM and CDR2 ANQGSEA. The chain's CDR3 is CSVEGGVRNEQFF. The CDR3 DNA follows: TGCAGCGTTGAAGGTGGAGTTAGGAATGAGCAGTTCTTC.